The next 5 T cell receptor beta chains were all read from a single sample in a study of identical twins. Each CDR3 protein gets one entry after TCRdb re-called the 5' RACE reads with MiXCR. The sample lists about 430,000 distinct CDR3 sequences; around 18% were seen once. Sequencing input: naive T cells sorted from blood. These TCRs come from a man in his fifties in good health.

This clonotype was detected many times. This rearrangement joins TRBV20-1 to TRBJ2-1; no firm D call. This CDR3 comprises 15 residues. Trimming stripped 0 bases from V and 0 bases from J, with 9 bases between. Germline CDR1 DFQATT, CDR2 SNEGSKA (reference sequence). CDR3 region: CSARDRLDSYNEQFF. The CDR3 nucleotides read TGCAGTGCTAGAGATCGGCTAGACTCCTACAATGAGCAGTTCTTC.

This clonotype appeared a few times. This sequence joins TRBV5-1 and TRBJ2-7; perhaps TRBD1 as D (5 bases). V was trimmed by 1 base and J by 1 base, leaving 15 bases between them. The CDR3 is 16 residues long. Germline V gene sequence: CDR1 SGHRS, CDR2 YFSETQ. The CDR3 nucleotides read TGCGCCAGCAGCTTGAGTTTCTTCAGGGCGTCCTACGAGCAGTACTTC. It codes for CASSLSFFRASYEQYF.

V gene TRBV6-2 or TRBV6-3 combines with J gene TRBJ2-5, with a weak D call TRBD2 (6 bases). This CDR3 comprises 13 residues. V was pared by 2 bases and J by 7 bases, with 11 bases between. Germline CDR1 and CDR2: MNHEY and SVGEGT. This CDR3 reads CASSYGSAGTQYF. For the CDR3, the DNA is TGTGCCAGCAGTTACGGTTCAGCGGGGACCCAGTACTTC.

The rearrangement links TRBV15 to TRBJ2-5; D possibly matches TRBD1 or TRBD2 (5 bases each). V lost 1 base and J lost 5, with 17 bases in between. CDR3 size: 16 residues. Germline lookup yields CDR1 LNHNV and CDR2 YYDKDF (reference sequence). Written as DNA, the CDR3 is TGTGCCACCAGCAGAGGGAACGGGGCTAGACGGGAGACCCAGTACTTC. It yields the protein CATSRGNGARRETQYF.

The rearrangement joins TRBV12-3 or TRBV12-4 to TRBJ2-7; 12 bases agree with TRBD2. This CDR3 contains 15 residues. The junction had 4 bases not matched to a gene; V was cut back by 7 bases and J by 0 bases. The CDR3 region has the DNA TGTGCCAGCATGCCTAGCGGGAGGGTCTCCTACGAGCAGTACTTC. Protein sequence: CASMPSGRVSYEQYF.